This note documents a single T cell receptor beta chain sequence. Its target is unknown. V was pared by 4 bases and J by 2 bases, with 12 bases between. Germline V lookup: CDR1 SGHVS, CDR2 FQNEAQ. The CDR3 has 14 amino acids. The data belong to a study of type 1 and type 2 diabetes patients. Genomic DNA was the PCR template. The TCR beta CDR3 region was amplified using 30 forward and 13 reverse primers. TCRdb used MiXCR to reprocess the multiplex PCR reads, holding one entry per CDR3 protein. The table lists fewer than 300,000 distinct CDR3 sequences, roughly 50% of them singletons. Study-wide results and caveats: A median of one highly-expanded CD4+ clone, covering 3% to 4.5% of reads, occurred in type 2 diabetes. Type 1 diabetes repertoires were significantly less diverse than type 2 diabetes ones.

The sequence derives from a man between 18 and 29 years old with type 2 diabetes. The chain joins TRBV7-8 to TRBJ2-7; D gene ambiguous. The sequenced sample consisted of peripheral blood mononuclear cells (PBMCs). The CDR3 DNA is TGTGCCAGCAGCTCTAATTTTGGGCCCTACGAGCAGTACTTC. Its protein is CASSSNFGPYEQYF.